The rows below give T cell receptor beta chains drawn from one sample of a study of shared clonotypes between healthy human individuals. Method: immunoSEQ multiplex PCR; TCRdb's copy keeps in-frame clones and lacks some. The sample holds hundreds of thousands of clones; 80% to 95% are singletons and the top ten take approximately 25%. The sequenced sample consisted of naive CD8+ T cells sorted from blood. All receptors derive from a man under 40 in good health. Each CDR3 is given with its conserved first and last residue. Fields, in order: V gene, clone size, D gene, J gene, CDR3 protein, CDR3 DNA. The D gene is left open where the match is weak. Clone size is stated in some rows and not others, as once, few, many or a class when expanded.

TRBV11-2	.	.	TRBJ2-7	CASSLVAGLPDSYEQYF	TGTGCCAGCAGCTTAGTTGCAGGGTTACCCGACTCCTACGAGCAGTACTTC
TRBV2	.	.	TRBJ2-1	CASSESWGNEQFF	TGTGCCAGCAGTGAAAGTTGGGGGAATGAGCAGTTCTTC
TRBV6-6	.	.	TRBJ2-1	CASSYSSGNEQFF	TGTGCCAGCAGTTACTCTTCCGGGAATGAGCAGTTCTTC
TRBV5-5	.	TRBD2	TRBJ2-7	CASSFGRTSGDEQYF	TGTGCCAGCAGCTTTGGGCGGACTAGCGGAGACGAGCAGTACTTC
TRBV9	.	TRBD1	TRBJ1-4	CASSESDRERKLFF	TGTGCCAGCAGCGAATCCGACAGGGAGCGAAAACTGTTTTTT
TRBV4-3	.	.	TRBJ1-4	CASSQGGVGRLGTNEKLFF	TGCGCCAGCAGCCAGGGCGGGGTCGGCAGACTTGGGACTAATGAAAAACTGTTTTTT
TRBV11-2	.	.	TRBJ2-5	CASGTVSSETQYF	TGTGCCAGCGGTACGGTGTCGTCGGAGACCCAGTACTTC
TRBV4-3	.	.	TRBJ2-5	CASSQTGHRDSRETQYF	TGCGCCAGCAGCCAGACAGGCCACCGGGACTCAAGGGAGACCCAGTACTTC
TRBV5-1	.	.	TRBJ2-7	CASSMDSYEQYF	TGCGCCAGCAGTATGGACAGCTACGAGCAGTACTTC
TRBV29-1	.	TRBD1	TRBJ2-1	CSVVTGATNEQFF	TGCAGCGTTGTTACAGGGGCCACAAATGAGCAGTTCTTC
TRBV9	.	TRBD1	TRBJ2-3	CASSGTGFRDTQYF	TGTGCCAGCAGCGGGACAGGGTTTCGGGATACGCAGTATTTT
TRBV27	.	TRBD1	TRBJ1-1	CASATGGITEAFF	TGTGCCAGCGCGACAGGGGGCATTACTGAAGCTTTCTTT
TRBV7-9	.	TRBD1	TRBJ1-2	CASSLDRGPYGYTF	TGTGCCAGCAGCTTGGACAGGGGGCCCTATGGCTACACCTTC
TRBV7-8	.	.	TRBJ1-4	CASSLGVGVYEKLFF	TGTGCCAGCAGCTTAGGCGTGGGGGTCTACGAAAAACTGTTTTTT
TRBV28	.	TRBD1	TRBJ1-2	CASSFWGTEQREGYTF	TGTGCCAGCAGTTTCTGGGGGACAGAGCAACGAGAGGGCTACACCTTC
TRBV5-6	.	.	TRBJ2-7	CASSLGSYMEQYF	TGTGCCAGCAGCTTGGGAAGCTACATGGAGCAGTACTTC
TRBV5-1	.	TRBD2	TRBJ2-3	CASSFLGLAGPTDTQYF	TGCGCCAGCAGCTTTCTAGGACTAGCGGGTCCCACAGATACGCAGTATTTT
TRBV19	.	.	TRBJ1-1	CASRQVGREYEAFF	TGTGCCAGTCGTCAAGTCGGGAGAGAATATGAAGCTTTCTTT
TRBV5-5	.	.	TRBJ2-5	CASSPPGSGPWETQYF	TGTGCCAGCAGCCCGCCGGGGTCAGGGCCGTGGGAGACCCAGTACTTC
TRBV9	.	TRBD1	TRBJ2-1	CASSVVGQGGVNEQFF	TGTGCCAGCAGCGTAGTAGGACAGGGTGGGGTCAATGAGCAGTTCTTC
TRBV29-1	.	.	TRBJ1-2	CSVIGSTNYGYTF	TGCAGCGTCATAGGGTCCACTAACTATGGCTACACCTTC
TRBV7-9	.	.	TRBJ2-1	CASSNSSLNEQFF	TGTGCCAGCAGCAACTCCAGTCTCAATGAGCAGTTCTTC
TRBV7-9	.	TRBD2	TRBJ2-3	CASSPSLTSGRTDTQYF	TGTGCCAGCAGCCCCTCTTTGACTAGCGGTAGAACAGATACGCAGTATTTT
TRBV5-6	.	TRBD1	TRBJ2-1	CASSPDRVRAAYNEQFF	TGTGCCAGCAGCCCGGACAGGGTAAGAGCCGCCTACAATGAGCAGTTCTTC
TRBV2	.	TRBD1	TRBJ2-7	CASSPDREGSYEQYF	TGTGCCAGCAGTCCGGACAGGGAAGGGTCCTACGAGCAGTACTTC
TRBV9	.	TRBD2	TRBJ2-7	CASSAGLAGDSSYEQYF	TGTGCCAGCAGTGCAGGACTAGCGGGAGACAGTTCCTACGAGCAGTACTTC
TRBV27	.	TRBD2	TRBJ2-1	CASSPGLAVYNEQFF	TGTGCCAGCAGTCCCGGACTAGCGGTCTACAATGAGCAGTTCTTC
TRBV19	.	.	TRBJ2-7	CASSQAGASYEQYF	TGTGCCAGTAGTCAGGCAGGAGCTTCCTACGAGCAGTACTTC
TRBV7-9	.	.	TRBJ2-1	CASSLARYNEQFF	TGTGCCAGCAGCCTAGCTAGATACAATGAGCAGTTCTTC
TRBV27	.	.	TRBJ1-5	CASSPGANQPQHF	TGTGCCAGCAGCCCGGGGGCAAATCAGCCCCAGCATTTT
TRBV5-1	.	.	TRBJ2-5	CASSYGQLQETQYF	TGCGCCAGCAGCTATGGACAGCTACAAGAGACCCAGTACTTC
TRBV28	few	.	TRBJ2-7	CASAAGFYEQYF	TGTGCCAGCGCCGCGGGATTCTACGAGCAGTACTTC
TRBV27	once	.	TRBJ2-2	CASSLTSNTGELFF	TGTGCCAGCAGCCTCACTTCGAACACCGGGGAGCTGTTTTTT
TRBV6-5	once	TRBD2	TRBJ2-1	CASNRLAGDPNEQFF	TGTGCCAGCAACAGACTAGCGGGAGATCCCAATGAGCAGTTCTTC
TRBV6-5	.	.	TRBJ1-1	CASSPTQAFF	TGTGCCAGCAGCCCCACGCAAGCTTTCTTT
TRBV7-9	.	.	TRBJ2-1	CASRRTTGASGAYNEQFF	TGTGCCAGCAGAAGGACAACAGGCGCCAGCGGCGCCTACAATGAGCAGTTCTTC
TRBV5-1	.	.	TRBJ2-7	CASASDRDSSYEQYF	TGCGCCAGCGCCTCAGACCGGGACTCCTCCTACGAGCAGTACTTC
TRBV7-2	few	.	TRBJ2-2	CASTSTRAIGELFF	TGTGCCAGCACCTCCACCCGAGCGATCGGGGAGCTGTTTTTT